What follows describes a single T cell receptor beta chain. The antigen remains unidentified. Trimming removed 1 base from V and 5 bases from J; junction bases left unmatched: 7. The germline V gene encodes CDR1 PRHDT and CDR2 FYEKMQ (reference sequence). The CDR3 consists of 15 residues. In every patient, relapse followed autologous stem cell transplantation, while exposure to brentuximab vedotin differed. The data stem from a study of PD-1 blockade in classical Hodgkin lymphoma. In the study overall: Patients were given intravenous nivolumab, 3 mg/kg, every 2 weeks.

The protocol was immunoSEQ multiplex PCR, while the TCRdb copy is restricted to in-frame clones and leaves out a portion. This sample has about 43,000 clones, with approximately 79% found just once. Notes on the study in general: Researchers reported that CD4+ TCR diversity, though not CD8+, rose significantly by C4D1. Newly diagnosed patients were reported to start with lower TCR diversity than healthy donors. Complete responders showed a baseline diversity that resembled the diversity of newly diagnosed patients.

The material sequenced was peripheral blood mononuclear cells (PBMCs), taken before the second cycle of nivolumab. The receptor comes from a human donor with classical Hodgkin lymphoma. This chain connects TRBV13 to TRBJ1-1; 7 bases map to TRBD1. CDR3 nucleotide sequence: TGTGCCAGCAGCTTAGAAAGGGGGCTTGAGACTGAAGCTTTCTTT. Amino acid sequence: CASSLERGLETEAFF.